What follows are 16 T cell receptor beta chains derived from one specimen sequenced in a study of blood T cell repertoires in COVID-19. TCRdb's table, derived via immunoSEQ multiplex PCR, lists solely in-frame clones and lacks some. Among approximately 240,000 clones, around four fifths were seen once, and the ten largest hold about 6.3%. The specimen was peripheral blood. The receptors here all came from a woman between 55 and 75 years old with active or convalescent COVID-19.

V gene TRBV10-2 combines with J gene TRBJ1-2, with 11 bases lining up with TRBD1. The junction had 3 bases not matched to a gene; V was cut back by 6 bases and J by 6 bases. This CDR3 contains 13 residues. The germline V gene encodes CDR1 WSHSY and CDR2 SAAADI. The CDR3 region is CASREGQGDGYTF. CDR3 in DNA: TGCGCCAGCAGGGAGGGACAGGGGGATGGCTACACCTTC.

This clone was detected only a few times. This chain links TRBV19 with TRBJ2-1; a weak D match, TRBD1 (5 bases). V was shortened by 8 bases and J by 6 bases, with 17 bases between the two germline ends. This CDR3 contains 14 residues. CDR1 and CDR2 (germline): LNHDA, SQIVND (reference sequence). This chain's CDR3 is CASRSSMDINEQFF. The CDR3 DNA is TGTGCCAGTCGTTCATCCATGGACATCAATGAGCAGTTCTTC.

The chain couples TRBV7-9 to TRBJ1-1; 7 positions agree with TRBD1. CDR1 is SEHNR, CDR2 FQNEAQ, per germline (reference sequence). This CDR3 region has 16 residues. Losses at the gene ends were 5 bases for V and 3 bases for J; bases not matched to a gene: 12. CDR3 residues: CASSSNQHTGDTEAFF. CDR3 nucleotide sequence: TGTGCCAGCAGCAGCAACCAGCATACAGGGGACACTGAAGCTTTCTTT.

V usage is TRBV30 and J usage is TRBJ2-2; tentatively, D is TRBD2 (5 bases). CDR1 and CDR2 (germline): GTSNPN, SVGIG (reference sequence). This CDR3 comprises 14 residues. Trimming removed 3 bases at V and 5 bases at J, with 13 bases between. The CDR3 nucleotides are TGTGCCTGGAGCCGGCTAGCAGTAACCGGGGAGCTGTTTTTT. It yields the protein CAWSRLAVTGELFF. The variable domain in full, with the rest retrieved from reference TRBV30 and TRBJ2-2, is SQTIHQWPATLVQPVGSPLSLECTVEGTSNPNLYWYRQAAGRGLQLLFYSVGIGQISSEVPQNLSASRPQDRQFILSSKKLLLSDSGFYLCAWSRLAVTGELFFGEGSRLTVL.

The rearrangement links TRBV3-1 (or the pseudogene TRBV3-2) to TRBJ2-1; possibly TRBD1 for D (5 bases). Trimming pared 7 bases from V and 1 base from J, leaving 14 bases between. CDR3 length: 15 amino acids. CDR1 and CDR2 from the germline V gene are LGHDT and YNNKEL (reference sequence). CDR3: CASTLTGGSYNEQFF. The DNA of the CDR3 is TGTGCCAGCACCCTCACAGGCGGTTCCTACAATGAGCAGTTCTTC.

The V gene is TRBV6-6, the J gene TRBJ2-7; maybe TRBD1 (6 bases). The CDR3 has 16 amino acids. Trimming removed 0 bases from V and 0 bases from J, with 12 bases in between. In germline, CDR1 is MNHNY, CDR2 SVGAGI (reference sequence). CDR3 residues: CASSYSRQGSSYEQYF. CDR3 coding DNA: TGTGCCAGCAGTTACTCGAGGCAGGGGAGCTCCTACGAGCAGTACTTC.

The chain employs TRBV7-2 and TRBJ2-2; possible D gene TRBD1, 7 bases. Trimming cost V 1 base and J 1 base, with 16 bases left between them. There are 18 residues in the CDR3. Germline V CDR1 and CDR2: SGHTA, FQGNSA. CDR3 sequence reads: CASSLVAGGHVNTGELFF. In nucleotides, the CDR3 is TGTGCCAGCAGCTTAGTCGCAGGGGGGCATGTGAACACCGGGGAGCTGTTTTTT.

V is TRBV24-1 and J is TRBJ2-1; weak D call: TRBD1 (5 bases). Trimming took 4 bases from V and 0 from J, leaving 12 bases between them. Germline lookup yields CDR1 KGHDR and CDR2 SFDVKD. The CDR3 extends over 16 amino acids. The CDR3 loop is CATSDHRLSSYNEQFF. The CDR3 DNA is TGTGCCACCAGTGACCACAGGCTTAGCTCCTACAATGAGCAGTTCTTC.

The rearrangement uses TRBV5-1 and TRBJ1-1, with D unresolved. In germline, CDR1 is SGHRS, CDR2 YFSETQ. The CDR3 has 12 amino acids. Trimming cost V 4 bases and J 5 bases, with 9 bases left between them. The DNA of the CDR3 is TGCGCCAGCAGCCCCCGGGGAACTGAAGCTTTCTTT. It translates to CASSPRGTEAFF.

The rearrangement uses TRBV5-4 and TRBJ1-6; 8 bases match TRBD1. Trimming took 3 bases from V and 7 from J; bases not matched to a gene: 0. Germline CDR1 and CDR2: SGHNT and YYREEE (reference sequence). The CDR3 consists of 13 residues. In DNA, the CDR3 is TGTGCCAGCAGCTGGACAGGGAATTCACCCCTCCACTTT. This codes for CASSWTGNSPLHF.

The CDR3 DNA sequence: TGCGCCAGCACCCTGCGGGGGGCGGACGGGGAGCTGTTTTTT. Translating it yields CASTLRGADGELFF. V usage is TRBV4-1 and J usage is TRBJ2-2; 8 positions match TRBD2. Germline V gives CDR1 MGHRA, CDR2 YSYEKL. CDR3 length equals 14 residues. V lost 7 bases and J lost 7; bases outside the gene matches: 8.

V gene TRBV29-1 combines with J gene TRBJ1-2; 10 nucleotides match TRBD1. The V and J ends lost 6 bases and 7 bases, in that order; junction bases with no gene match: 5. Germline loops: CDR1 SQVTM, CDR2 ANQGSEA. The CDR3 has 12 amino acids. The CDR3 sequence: CSVGTGALGYTF. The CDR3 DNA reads TGCAGCGTGGGGACAGGGGCGCTTGGCTACACCTTC. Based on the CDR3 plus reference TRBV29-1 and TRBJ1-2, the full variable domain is SAVISQKPSRDICQRGTSLTIQCQVDSQVTMMFWYRQQPGQSLTLIATANQGSEATYESGFVIDKFPISRPNLTFSTLTVSNMSPEDSSIYLCSVGTGALGYTFGSGTRLTVV.

CDR3 in amino acids: CASTRFETVGEKLFF. The CDR3 nucleotides read TGTGCCAGCACCCGGTTTGAGACAGTGGGTGAAAAACTGTTTTTT. The V call is TRBV6-5, the J call TRBJ1-4; D perhaps matches TRBD1 (5 bases). This CDR3 region has 15 residues. CDR1 is MNHEY, CDR2 SVGAGI, per germline. V was shortened by 7 bases and J by 7 bases, with 19 bases between the two germline ends.

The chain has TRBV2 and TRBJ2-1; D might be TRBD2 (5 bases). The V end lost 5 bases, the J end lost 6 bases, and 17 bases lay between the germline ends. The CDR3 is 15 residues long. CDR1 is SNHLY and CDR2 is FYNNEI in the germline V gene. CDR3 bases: TGTGCCAGCAGTTCTAGCCCTACGACTGGCAATGAGCAGTTCTTC. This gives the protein CASSSSPTTGNEQFF.

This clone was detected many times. The CDR3 is CASSIALVPLPHNEQFF. The CDR3 DNA reads TGTGCCAGTAGTATTGCATTAGTACCCTTACCCCACAATGAGCAGTTCTTC. The V and J genes are TRBV19 and TRBJ2-1; no firm D call. V was trimmed by 3 bases and J by 5 bases, leaving 20 bases between them. The CDR3 is 17 amino acids. Germline-derived CDR1 and CDR2 are LNHDA and SQIVND (reference sequence).

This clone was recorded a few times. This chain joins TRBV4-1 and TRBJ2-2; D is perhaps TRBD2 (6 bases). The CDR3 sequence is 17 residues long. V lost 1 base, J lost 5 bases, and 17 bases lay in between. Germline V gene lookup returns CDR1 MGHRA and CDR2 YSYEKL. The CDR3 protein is CASSQGPGGIKTGELFF. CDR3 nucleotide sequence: TGCGCCAGCAGCCAAGGTCCCGGGGGAATTAAGACCGGGGAGCTGTTTTTT.